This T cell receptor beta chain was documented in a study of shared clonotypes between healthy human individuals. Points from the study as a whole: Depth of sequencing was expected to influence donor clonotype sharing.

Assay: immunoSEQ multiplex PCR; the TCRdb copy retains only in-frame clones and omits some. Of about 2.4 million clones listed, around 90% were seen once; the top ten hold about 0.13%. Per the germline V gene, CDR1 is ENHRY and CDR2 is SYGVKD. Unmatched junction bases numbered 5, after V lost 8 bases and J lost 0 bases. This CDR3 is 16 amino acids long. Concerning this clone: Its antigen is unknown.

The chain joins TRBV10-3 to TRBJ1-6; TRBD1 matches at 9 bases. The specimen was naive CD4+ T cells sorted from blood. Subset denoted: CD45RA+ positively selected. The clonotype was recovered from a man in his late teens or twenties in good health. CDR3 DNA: TGTGCCATCGGGACAGGGCCGAGCTCCTATAATTCACCCCTCCACTTT. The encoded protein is CAIGTGPSSYNSPLHF.